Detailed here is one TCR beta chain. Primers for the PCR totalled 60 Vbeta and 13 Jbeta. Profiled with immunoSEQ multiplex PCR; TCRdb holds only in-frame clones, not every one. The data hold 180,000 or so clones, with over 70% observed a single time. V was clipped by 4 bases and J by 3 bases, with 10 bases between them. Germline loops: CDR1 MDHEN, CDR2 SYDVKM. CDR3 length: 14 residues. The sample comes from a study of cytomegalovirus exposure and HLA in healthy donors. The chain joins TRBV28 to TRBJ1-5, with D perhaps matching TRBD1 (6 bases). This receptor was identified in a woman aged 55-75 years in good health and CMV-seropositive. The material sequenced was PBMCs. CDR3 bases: TGTGCCAGCAGTTCCCGGGACACCAATCAGCCCCAGCATTTT. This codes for CASSSRDTNQPQHF.